This passage covers 5 T cell receptor beta chains from one sample sequenced in a study of CD8+CD57+ T cells in acquired aplastic anemia. CDR3 and TCR beta VDJ profiling relied on genomic DNA as the template. TCRdb fed the reads into MiXCR, producing one record per CDR3 protein. The sample consists of under 350,000 distinct CDR3 sequences, roughly 53% of them appearing once. Sequencing involved patients with CD8+CD57+ cell expansion previously shown by flow cytometry. Input material: sorted CD4+, CD8+, or CD8+CD57+ T cells (not recorded which) from PBMCs. These TCRs come from a human donor with aplastic anemia.

V usage is TRBV3-1 and J usage is TRBJ2-3, with 8 bases lining up with TRBD2. Per the germline V gene, CDR1 is LGHDT and CDR2 is YNNKEL (reference sequence). The CDR3 runs to 14 residues. The trim removed 2 bases at V and 11 bases at J, leaving 9 bases unmatched. The CDR3 protein is CASSQQRGYNEQYF. CDR3 bases: TGTGCCAGCAGCCAACAGCGGGGGTACAATGAGCAGTATTTT.

The rearrangement uses TRBV19 and TRBJ1-1; the match to TRBD1 covers 7 bases. The V and J ends lost 8 bases and 11 bases, in that order; junction bases with no gene match: 8. In germline, CDR1 is LNHDA, CDR2 SQIVND (reference sequence). This CDR3 contains 11 residues. The DNA of the CDR3 is TGTGCCAGTGGGGGCGGGACAGAGGCTTTCTTT. Encoded protein: CASGGGTEAFF.

This chain connects TRBV20-1 to TRBJ2-5; maybe TRBD1 (6 bases). This CDR3 region has 12 residues. Germline V gene data show CDR1 as DFQATT and CDR2 as SNEGSKA (reference sequence). The V gene lost 6 bases and the J gene lost 7 bases, with 15 bases spanning the gap. Here the CDR3 reads CSADRDTLTQYF. CDR3 in DNA: TGCAGTGCGGACCGGGACACCTTGACCCAGTACTTC.

The V gene is TRBV9, the J gene TRBJ2-3; 10 bases align to TRBD2. The CDR3 is 17 amino acids. Per the germline V gene, CDR1 is SGDLS and CDR2 is YYNGEE. The junction had 8 bases not matched to a gene; V was cut back by 0 bases and J by 4 bases. CDR3 residues: CASSVATASGGADTQYF. CDR3 DNA sequence: TGTGCCAGCAGCGTAGCGACGGCTAGCGGGGGCGCAGATACGCAGTATTTT.

V gene TRBV9 combines with J gene TRBJ1-2; D ambiguous. CDR1 and CDR2 (germline): SGDLS, YYNGEE. V lost 0 bases and J 2 bases, leaving 8 bases between the germline ends. There are 14 residues in the CDR3. CDR3 in DNA: TGTGCCAGCAGCGTAGTGGGAGGAAACTATGGCTACACCTTC. This sequence encodes CASSVVGGNYGYTF.